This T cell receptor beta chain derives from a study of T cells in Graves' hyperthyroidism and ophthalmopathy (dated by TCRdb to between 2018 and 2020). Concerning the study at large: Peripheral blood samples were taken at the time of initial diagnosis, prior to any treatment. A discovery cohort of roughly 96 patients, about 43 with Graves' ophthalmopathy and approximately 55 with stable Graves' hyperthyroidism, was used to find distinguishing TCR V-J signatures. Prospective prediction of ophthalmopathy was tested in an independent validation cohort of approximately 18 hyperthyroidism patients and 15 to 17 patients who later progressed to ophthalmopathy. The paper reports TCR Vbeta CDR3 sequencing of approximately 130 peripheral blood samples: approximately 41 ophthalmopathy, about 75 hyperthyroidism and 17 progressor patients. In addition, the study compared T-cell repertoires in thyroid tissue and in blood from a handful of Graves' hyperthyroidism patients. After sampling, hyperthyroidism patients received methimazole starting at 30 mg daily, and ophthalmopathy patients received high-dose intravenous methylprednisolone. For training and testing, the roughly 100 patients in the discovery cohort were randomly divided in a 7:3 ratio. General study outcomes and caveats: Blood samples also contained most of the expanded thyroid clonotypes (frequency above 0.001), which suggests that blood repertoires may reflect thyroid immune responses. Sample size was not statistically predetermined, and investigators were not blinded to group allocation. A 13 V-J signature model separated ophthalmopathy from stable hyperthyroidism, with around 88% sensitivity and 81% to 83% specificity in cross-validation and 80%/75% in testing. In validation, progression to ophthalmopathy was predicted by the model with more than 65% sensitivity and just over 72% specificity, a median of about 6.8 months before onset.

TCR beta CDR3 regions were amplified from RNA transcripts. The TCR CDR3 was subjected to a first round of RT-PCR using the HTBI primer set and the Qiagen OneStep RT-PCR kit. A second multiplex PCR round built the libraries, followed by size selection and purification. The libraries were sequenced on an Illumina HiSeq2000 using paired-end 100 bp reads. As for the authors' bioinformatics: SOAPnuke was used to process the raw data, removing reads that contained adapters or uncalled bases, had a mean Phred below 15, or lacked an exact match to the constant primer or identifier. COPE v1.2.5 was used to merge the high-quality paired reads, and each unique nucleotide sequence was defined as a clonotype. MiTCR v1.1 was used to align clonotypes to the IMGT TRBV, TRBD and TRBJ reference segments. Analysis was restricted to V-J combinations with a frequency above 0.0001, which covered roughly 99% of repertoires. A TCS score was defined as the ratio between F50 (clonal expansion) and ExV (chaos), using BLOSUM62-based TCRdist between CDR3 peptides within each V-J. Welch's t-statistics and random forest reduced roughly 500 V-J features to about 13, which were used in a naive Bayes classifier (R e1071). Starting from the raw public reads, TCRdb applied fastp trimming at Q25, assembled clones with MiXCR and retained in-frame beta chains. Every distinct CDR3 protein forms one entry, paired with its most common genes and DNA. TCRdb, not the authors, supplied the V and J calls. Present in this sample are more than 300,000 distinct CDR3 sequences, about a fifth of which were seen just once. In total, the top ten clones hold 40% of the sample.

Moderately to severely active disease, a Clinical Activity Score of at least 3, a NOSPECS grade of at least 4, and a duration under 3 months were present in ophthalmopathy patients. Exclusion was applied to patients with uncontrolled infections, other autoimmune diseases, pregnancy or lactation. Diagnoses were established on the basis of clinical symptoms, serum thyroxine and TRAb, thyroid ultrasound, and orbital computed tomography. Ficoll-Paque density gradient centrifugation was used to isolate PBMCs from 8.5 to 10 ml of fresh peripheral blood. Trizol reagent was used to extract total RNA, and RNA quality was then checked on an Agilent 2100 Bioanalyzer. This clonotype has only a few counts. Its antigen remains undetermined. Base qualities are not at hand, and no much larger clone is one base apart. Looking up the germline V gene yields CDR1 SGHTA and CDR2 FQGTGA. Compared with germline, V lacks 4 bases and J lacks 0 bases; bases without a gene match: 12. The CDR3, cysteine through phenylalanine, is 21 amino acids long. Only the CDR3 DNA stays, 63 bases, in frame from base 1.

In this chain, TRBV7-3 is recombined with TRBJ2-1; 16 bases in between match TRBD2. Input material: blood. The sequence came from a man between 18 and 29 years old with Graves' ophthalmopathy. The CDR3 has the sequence CASSSGTSGGALFSSYNEQFF. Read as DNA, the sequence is TGTGCCAGCAGCTCCGGGACTAGCGGGGGGGCCCTTTTTAGCTCCTACAATGAGCAGTTCTTC.